This record concerns one T cell receptor (beta chain) sequence. The germline CDR1 and CDR2 sequences are ENHRY and SYGVKD. V lost 11 bases, J lost 3 bases, and 12 bases stayed unmatched. CDR3 length: 16 amino acids. The data belong to a study of blood T cell repertoires in COVID-19. Study-level background: The origin of the acute and convalescent COVID-19 samples was the United States, Italy and Spain. Sample material is recorded as cDNA or gDNA derived from T cells, B-cell-depleted T cells, or PBMCs.

Authors' processing steps: By means of reference gene primer amplification, nucleated cell counts were estimated. Profiled with immunoSEQ multiplex PCR; TCRdb holds only in-frame clones, not every one. V, J and clone size were drawn from that table, and D and trimming were deduced from the DNA. The sample carries around 170,000 clones, about 86% recorded once. The receptor was derived from a man between 50 and 59 years old with active or convalescent COVID-19. Sequencing was done on a sample of peripheral blood. The V and J genes are TRBV10-3 and TRBJ2-7; 14 bases align to TRBD2. This chain's CDR3 is CASYPGTSGGYYEQYF. CDR3 coding DNA: TGTGCCTCGTACCCCGGGACTAGCGGGGGATACTACGAGCAGTACTTC.